Detailed here is one T cell receptor (beta chain). Its matching antigen is unknown. The data stem from a study of T-cell memory formation after mild COVID-19. TCRdb itself ran the 5' RACE reads through MiXCR, one entry per CDR3 protein. The table includes 350,000 to 450,000 distinct CDR3 sequences, around 15% detected once. Study results and caveats: Day 15 to 85 contracting clones showed balanced CD4/CD8; day 15 to 37 expanders favored CD4+. The study found contracting CD4+ clones mainly in CM and EM and contracting CD8+ clones in EMRA.

V was pared by 0 bases and J by 4 bases, with 15 bases between. The CDR3 is 17 residues long. Germline CDR1 is MNHEY and CDR2 is SMNVEV (reference sequence). The chain recombines TRBV27 with TRBJ2-2; D might be TRBD1 (5 bases). Source material: PBMCs or a T cell subset sorted from them (not recorded which). The receptor was isolated from a man in his late teens or twenties who had mild COVID-19 (a few samples of this study predate the infection). Cell type and time point are not known. Here the CDR3 reads CASSLSPSRVTTGELFF. In nucleotides, the CDR3 is TGTGCCAGCAGTTTATCCCCGTCCAGGGTTACCACCGGGGAGCTGTTTTTT.